The next 11 T cell receptor beta chains were all read from a single sample in a study of shared clonotypes between healthy human individuals. Using immunoSEQ multiplex PCR, the repertoire was profiled, and TCRdb retains in-frame clones only, with some absent. The sample has around 1.5 million clones, 95% to 99% seen once; the top ten hold roughly 0.45%. The sequenced material came from naive CD4+ T cells sorted from blood. Subset specified: CD45RA+ positively selected. The receptors were sampled from a man aged 30-40 years in good health.

The rearrangement uses TRBV27 and TRBJ2-1; 8 bases map to TRBD1. Germline V lookup: CDR1 MNHEY, CDR2 SMNVEV (reference sequence). The CDR3 loop spans 13 amino acids. V lost 11 bases, J lost 1 base, and 4 bases stayed unmatched. The CDR3 protein is CASQGVSYNEQFF. CDR3 bases: TGTGCCTCACAGGGGGTATCCTACAATGAGCAGTTCTTC.

This clone was seen once. A junction boundary mismatches the germline segment, possibly from a read error. CDR3 DNA: TGTGCTAGCAGCTTAGGGGATGGACAGGGGGCAAATTACTACGAGCAGTACTTC. Translated: CASSLGDGQGANYYEQYF. The rearrangement joins TRBV7-7 to TRBJ2-7, with 11 bases lining up with TRBD1. This CDR3 is built from 18 residues. Germline assignment: CDR1 SSHAT and CDR2 FNYEAQ (reference sequence).

V and J are TRBV29-1 and TRBJ2-2, with unresolved D. The CDR3 totals 13 residues. CDR1 is SQVTM and CDR2 is ANQGSEA in the germline V gene. The V and J ends lost 1 base and 3 bases respectively, with 6 bases between them. CDR3 residues: CSVEGAYTGELFF. The CDR3 DNA reads TGCAGCGTTGAAGGAGCCTACACCGGGGAGCTGTTTTTT.

In DNA, the CDR3 is TGTGCCAGCAGCTTGGGCGGGAGGTCTTCTGGGGAGCTGTTTTTT. Protein sequence: CASSLGGRSSGELFF. The chain uses TRBV5-4 and TRBJ2-2; 8 bases are shared with TRBD2. Germline-derived CDR1 and CDR2 are SGHNT and YYREEE (reference sequence). Trimming cost V 0 bases and J 8 bases; bases outside gene matches: 6. CDR3 length: 15 amino acids.

The rearrangement joins TRBV6-5 to TRBJ1-2, with D hard to call. The CDR3 is made up of 12 amino acids. V lost 5 bases and J lost 5, with 9 bases in between. From germline, CDR1 is MNHEY and CDR2 SVGAGI. CDR3 in DNA: TGTGCCAGCAGTCCCGACACATATGGCTACACCTTC. Translation: CASSPDTYGYTF.

The V gene is TRBV25-1, the J gene TRBJ2-2; D unresolved. CDR1 and CDR2 from the germline V gene are MGHDK and SYGVNS. V dropped 1 base and J dropped 3 bases, with 12 bases sitting between them. The CDR3 totals 16 residues. CDR3 DNA: TGTGCCAGCAGTGAATTCGACGGCAGTCACACCGGGGAGCTGTTTTTT. Translated: CASSEFDGSHTGELFF.

The chain couples TRBV9 to TRBJ2-7; a possible D gene is TRBD2 (7 bases). In germline, CDR1 is SGDLS, CDR2 YYNGEE. The CDR3 sequence is 16 residues long. The germline V and J ends were trimmed by 6 bases and 3 bases, with 22 bases remaining between them. The DNA for the CDR3 is TGTGCCAGCACCCCTGGGGGCGCGGGAGTCGGCTACGAGCAGTACTTC. Amino acid sequence: CASTPGGAGVGYEQYF.

CDR3 in DNA: TGTGCCAGCAGTTACGCGGGAGTAAGCACAGATACGCAGTATTTT. Its protein product is CASSYAGVSTDTQYF. The chain has TRBV6-6 and TRBJ2-3; 7 nucleotides line up with TRBD2. The trim removed 2 bases at V and 0 bases at J, leaving 2 bases unmatched. The CDR3 loop spans 15 amino acids. Germline assignment: CDR1 MNHNY and CDR2 SVGAGI (reference sequence).

The rearrangement joins TRBV4-3 to TRBJ2-5; tentative D call: TRBD1 (5 bases). Germline CDR1 and CDR2: LGHNA and YSLEER. The V end lost 0 bases, the J end lost 4 bases, and 6 bases lay between the germline ends. CDR3 length equals 13 residues. The chain's CDR3 is CASSQDQGETQYF. The CDR3 region has the DNA TGCGCCAGCAGCCAAGATCAGGGAGAGACCCAGTACTTC.

The chain links TRBV28 to TRBJ2-7; 7 bases align to TRBD1. V shed 6 bases and J 0 bases; nucleotides not matched to a gene: 14. CDR3 length: 17 amino acids. CDR1 is MDHEN and CDR2 is SYDVKM in the germline V gene. CDR3 nucleotide sequence: TGTGCCAGCAGGCACTTAGGGACAGCAGTAAGCTCCTACGAGCAGTACTTC. Encoded protein: CASRHLGTAVSSYEQYF.

The chain uses TRBV28 and TRBJ2-1; 8 nucleotides align to TRBD2. CDR3 size: 16 residues. Germline-derived CDR1 and CDR2 are MDHEN and SYDVKM. With V trimmed by 5 bases and J by 7 bases, 13 bases remained unmatched. The DNA of the CDR3 is TGTGCCAGCAGTAACCCCGGGACTAGTGGGAGTAATGAGCAGTTCTTC. Amino acid sequence: CASSNPGTSGSNEQFF. Combining the CDR3 with reference TRBV28 and TRBJ2-1 gives the whole variable domain DVKVTQSSRYLVKRTGEKVFLECVQDMDHENMFWYRQDPGLGLRLIYFSYDVKMKEKGDIPEGYSVSREKKERFSLILESASTNQTSMYLCASSNPGTSGSNEQFFGPGTRLTVL.